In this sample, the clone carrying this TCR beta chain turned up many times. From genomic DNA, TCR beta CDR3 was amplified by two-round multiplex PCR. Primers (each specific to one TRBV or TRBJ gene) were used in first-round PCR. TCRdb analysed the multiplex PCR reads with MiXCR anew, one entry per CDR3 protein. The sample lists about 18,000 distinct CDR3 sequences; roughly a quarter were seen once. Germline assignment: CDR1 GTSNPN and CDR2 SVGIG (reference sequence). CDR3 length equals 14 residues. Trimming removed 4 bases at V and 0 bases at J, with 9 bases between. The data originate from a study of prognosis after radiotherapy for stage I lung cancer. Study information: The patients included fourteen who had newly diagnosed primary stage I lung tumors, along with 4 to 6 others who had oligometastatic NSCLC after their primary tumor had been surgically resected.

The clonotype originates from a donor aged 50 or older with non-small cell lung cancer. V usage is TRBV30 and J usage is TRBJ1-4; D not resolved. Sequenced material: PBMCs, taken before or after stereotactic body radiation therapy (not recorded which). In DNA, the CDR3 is TGTGCCTGGAATCTCGTCTCAACTAATGAAAAACTGTTTTTT. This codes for CAWNLVSTNEKLFF.